What follows are 16 T cell receptor beta chains derived from one specimen sequenced in a study of CXCR3-negative and CXCR3-positive naive CD8 T cells. General study findings and limits: In CXCR3-positive naive cells, the TRB CDR3s were more hydrophobic than in CXCR3-negative naive cells.

Through 5' RACE with UMI labels, the TRB cDNA libraries were prepared. TCRdb re-analyzed the 5' RACE reads; it lists each CDR3 protein once, without DNA. This sample's table reports 6,000 to 8,500 distinct CDR3 sequences. Their recognized antigens are unknown. Sequencing was done on a sample of naive CXCR3+ CD8+ T cells from blood. As to subset: CD45RO-CCR7+CD27+CD95- naive CD8+ T cells expressing CXCR3 (TNR3+). These receptors were obtained from a human donor in good health. Some clones in this sample may be carry-over from other donors' samples.

Its frequency marks this clonotype as medium-sized (0.01 to 0.1%). The chain joins TRBV20-1 to TRBJ2-3. The CDR3 has 16 amino acids. Germline V gene sequence: CDR1 DFQATT, CDR2 SNEGSKA (reference sequence). This CDR3 is CSARPQTHPSTDTQYF.

The chain uses TRBV6-2 or TRBV6-3 and TRBJ2-5; without DNA, the TCRdb call of TRBD1 cannot be checked. The CDR3 is 12 amino acids. The V gene's germline CDR1 is MNHEY and CDR2 SVGEGT. This CDR3 is CASSPGAQTQYF.

Considering frequency, this clonotype is medium-sized. The chain uses TRBV5-8 and TRBJ2-1; TCRdb lists TRBD1, though no DNA is available to test this call. Per germline, CDR1 SGHTS and CDR2 YDEGEE. The CDR3 loop spans 14 amino acids. Here the CDR3 reads CASSFRTGLDEQFF.

The gene calls are TRBV7-8 and TRBJ2-7; TCRdb proposes TRBD2, but this gene call is untestable without DNA. There are 14 residues in the CDR3. The germline V gene has CDR1 SGHVS and CDR2 FQNEAQ. The chain's CDR3 is CASSPRREGDEQYF.

CDR3 amino acids: CASSVTGGRYEQYF. The chain links TRBV19 to TRBJ2-7; TCRdb's D call of TRBD1 is untestable without DNA. Germline assignment: CDR1 LNHDA and CDR2 SQIVND (reference sequence). The CDR3 is 14 amino acids.

The chain combines TRBV7-3 with TRBJ2-2; TCRdb gives TRBD2 as the D gene, but with no DNA this cannot be confirmed. The CDR3 runs to 14 residues. Germline values: CDR1 SGHTA, CDR2 FQGTGA. The CDR3 loop is CASSPGTYTGELFF.

The chain couples TRBV19 to TRBJ1-2; the D gene TCRdb calls, TRBD1, cannot be checked with no DNA. The CDR3 extends over 15 amino acids. Germline V CDR1 and CDR2: LNHDA, SQIVND (reference sequence). The CDR3 sequence is CASTPTGGSNYGYTF.

This clonotype is labeled medium-sized based on frequency. The chain couples TRBV29-1 to TRBJ2-5; TCRdb picks TRBD1, but there is no DNA to check that call. The V gene's germline CDR1 is SQVTM and CDR2 ANQGSEA. This CDR3 has 13 amino acids. The CDR3 spells CSVVGTGWETQYF.

The genes are TRBV5-1 and TRBJ2-1; the TCRdb D gene call, TRBD1, has no DNA to confirm it. The germline V gene encodes CDR1 SGHRS and CDR2 YFSETQ. The CDR3 is made up of 16 amino acids. The chain's CDR3 is CASSTDLAPNYNEQFF.

V gene TRBV28 combines with J gene TRBJ2-1; there is no DNA to check the TCRdb D call of TRBD1. This CDR3 spans 18 amino acids. Germline-derived CDR1 and CDR2 are MDHEN and SYDVKM. The CDR3 here is CASSLFNPADRAYNEQFF.

V gene TRBV29-1 combines with J gene TRBJ2-5; TCRdb's D call of TRBD2 is untestable without DNA. From germline, CDR1 is SQVTM and CDR2 ANQGSEA. The CDR3 is 14 amino acids. The CDR3 region is CSVKRAGGQETQYF. Drawing the rest from reference TRBV29-1 and TRBJ2-5, the complete variable domain is SAVISQKPSRDICQRGTSLTIQCQVDSQVTMMFWYRQQPGQSLTLIATANQGSEATYESGFVIDKFPISRPNLTFSTLTVSNMSPEDSSIYLCSVKRAGGQETQYFGPGTRLLVL.

CDR3 sequence reads: CASSLLSGRNQPQHF. The chain is built from TRBV5-1 and TRBJ1-5; without DNA, the TCRdb call of TRBD1 cannot be checked. This CDR3 has 15 amino acids. Germline-derived CDR1 and CDR2 are SGHRS and YFSETQ.

This chain links TRBV29-1 with TRBJ1-1. Germline CDR1 and CDR2: SQVTM and ANQGSEA. The CDR3 length is 13 residues. This CDR3 reads CSADPGGNTEAFF.

This clonotype is classed as medium-sized by frequency. The J gene is TRBJ2-2, the V gene TRBV20-1; the TCRdb call, TRBD1, lacks DNA for checking. CDR1 and CDR2 from the germline V gene are DFQATT and SNEGSKA (reference sequence). CDR3 length: 15 amino acids. This CDR3 reads CSAREGQANTGELFF.

The J gene is TRBJ1-3, the V gene TRBV3-1. This CDR3 comprises 12 residues. CDR1 and CDR2 from the germline V gene are LGHDT and YNNKEL (reference sequence). The CDR3: CASSPTFNTIYF.

The CDR3 loop reads CASSSTGQNQETQYF. The chain uses TRBV7-9 and TRBJ2-5; TCRdb's D gene call, TRBD1, goes unchecked for lack of DNA. The germline CDR1 and CDR2 sequences are SEHNR and FQNEAQ (reference sequence). CDR3 size: 15 residues. The entire variable domain, with the rest obtained from reference TRBV7-9 and TRBJ2-5, is as follows: DTGVSQNPRHKITKRGQNVTFRCDPISEHNRLYWYRQTLGQGPEFLTYFQNEAQLEKSRLLSDRFSAERPKGSFSTLEIQRTEQGDSAMYLCASSSTGQNQETQYFGPGTRLLVL.